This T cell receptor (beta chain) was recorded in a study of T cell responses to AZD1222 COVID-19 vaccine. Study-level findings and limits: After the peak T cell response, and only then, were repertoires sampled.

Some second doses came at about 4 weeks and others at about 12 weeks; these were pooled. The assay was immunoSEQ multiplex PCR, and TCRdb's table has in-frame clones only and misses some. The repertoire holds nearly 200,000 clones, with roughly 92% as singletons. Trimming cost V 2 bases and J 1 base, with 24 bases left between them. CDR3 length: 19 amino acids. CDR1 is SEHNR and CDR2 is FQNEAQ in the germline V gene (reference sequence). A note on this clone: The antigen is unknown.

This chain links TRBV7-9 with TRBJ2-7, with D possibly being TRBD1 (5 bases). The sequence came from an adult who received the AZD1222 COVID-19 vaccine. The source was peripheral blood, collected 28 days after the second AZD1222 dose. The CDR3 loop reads CASSLPKRPGQGVSYEQYF. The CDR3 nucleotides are TGTGCCAGCAGCTTACCGAAACGCCCCGGCCAGGGCGTTTCCTACGAGCAGTACTTC.